This is a list of T cell receptor beta chains from one sample in a study of cytomegalovirus exposure and HLA in healthy donors. Sequencing used immunoSEQ multiplex PCR; TCRdb keeps in-frame clones, though not all of them. The table lists approximately 170,000 clones, roughly 79% of them singletons, with roughly 7.5% in the top ten. Sequenced sample: PBMCs. The receptors originated from a male donor in good health and CMV-seropositive. Each CDR3 is given with its conserved first and last residue. The D gene is left open where the match is weak. The size field is filled for only some rows; it gives once, few, many or a size class.

clone size	CDR3 length	D gene	V gene	J gene	CDR3 DNA	CDR3 protein
once	11	NA	TRBV10-1	TRBJ1-1	TGCGCCAGCAGTATTGGACTCGGGGCTTTCTTT	CASSIGLGAFF
NA	13	TRBD1	TRBV10-2	TRBJ1-1	TGCGCCGGAAGGACAGGGATGAACACTGAAGCTTTCTTT	CAGRTGMNTEAFF
NA	15	NA	TRBV10-1	TRBJ2-1	TGCGCCAGCAGTCTGGACAGCAGCTCCTACAATGAGCAGTTCTTC	CASSLDSSSYNEQFF
NA	15	TRBD2	TRBV30	TRBJ2-5	TGTGCCTGGAGGCCCGGACTAGTTCAGGGAGAGACCCAGTACTTC	CAWRPGLVQGETQYF
NA	14	TRBD1	TRBV5-1	TRBJ1-1	TGCGCCAGCAGCTTACGTACAGGGGAGGCTGAAGCTTTCTTT	CASSLRTGEAEAFF
once	15	NA	TRBV5-1	TRBJ1-5	TGCGCCAGCAGCTTGGGACCTAGGGGGAATCAGCCCCAGCATTTT	CASSLGPRGNQPQHF
NA	13	NA	TRBV7-6	TRBJ1-5	TGTGCCAGCAGCCCCGGAGCCAATCAGCCCCAGCATTTT	CASSPGANQPQHF
NA	14	TRBD1	TRBV30	TRBJ1-2	TGTGCCTGGAGCATCCGGGACAGACGAGGAGGCTACACCTTC	CAWSIRDRRGGYTF
NA	16	TRBD2	TRBV4-2	TRBJ2-7	TGTGCCAGCAGCCAATTATCGTGGACTAGCTCAAACGAGCAGTACTTC	CASSQLSWTSSNEQYF
few	14	TRBD1	TRBV2	TRBJ1-2	TGTGCCAGCAGCCCGACAGGGGGGTACGATGGCTACACCTTC	CASSPTGGYDGYTF
NA	16	NA	TRBV9	TRBJ2-7	TGTGCCAGCAGCCCCGAGAGGGGGGGGGCTCCCTACGAGCAGTACTTC	CASSPERGGAPYEQYF
few	15	NA	TRBV4-3	TRBJ2-3	TGCGCCAGCAGCCAAGTAGGGGGAGTCACAGATACGCAGTATTTT	CASSQVGGVTDTQYF
NA	14	NA	TRBV19	TRBJ2-2	TGTGCCAGTAGGGAGGAAGGTCGTGACGCGGAGCTGTTTTTT	CASREEGRDAELFF
NA	15	NA	TRBV10-1	TRBJ1-2	TGCGCCAGCAAGCGGGACCCCCAGCCCGGCTATGGCTACACCTTC	CASKRDPQPGYGYTF
NA	15	NA	TRBV7-2	TRBJ1-4	TGTGCCAGCAGCTTAGTTGCAGGGGCAGAGGAAAAACTGTTTTTT	CASSLVAGAEEKLFF
once	14	TRBD1	TRBV15	TRBJ1-6	TGTGCCACCAGCAGAGCCGGGACAGGAATACCCCTCCACTTT	CATSRAGTGIPLHF
NA	17	NA	TRBV9	TRBJ1-1	TGTGCCAGCAGCGCCAACCTTGACACAGCTCTGAACACTGAAGCTTTCTTT	CASSANLDTALNTEAFF
NA	14	TRBD1	TRBV5-1	TRBJ1-1	TGCGCCAGCACCCGGGACAGGATGAACACTGAAGCTTTCTTT	CASTRDRMNTEAFF
NA	15	NA	TRBV5-1	TRBJ1-2	TGCGCCAGCAGCCCCTTCGGGGGGCAGGGCTATGGCTACACCTTC	CASSPFGGQGYGYTF
NA	16	TRBD2	TRBV27	TRBJ2-3	TGTGCCAGCAGGAGGACTAGCGGGGGGACATCTAATACGCAGTATTTT	CASRRTSGGTSNTQYF